These T cell receptor beta chains were read from a single sample in a study of regulatory T cells in long-lasting Graves disease. TCRdb passed the multiplex PCR reads through MiXCR, listing each CDR3 protein once. Of about 460,000 distinct CDR3 sequences listed, 14% are singletons. This same sample was also taken into another study, of T cells in Graves' hyperthyroidism and ophthalmopathy.

The sample was peripheral blood mononuclear cells (PBMCs), taken at new diagnosis, from a patient treated with antithyroid drugs. The receptors here all came from a woman aged 45-59 years with Graves disease. CDR3s include the opening cysteine and the closing phenylalanine or tryptophan. A D gene is named only where the DNA matches it firmly. Clone size is not always given. Where it is, it says once, few, many or a class for expanded clones.

d_gene: TRBD2
j_gene: TRBJ2-7
abundance: many
v_gene: TRBV2
CDR3aa: CASSEPSGRASYEQYF
CDR3nt: TGTGCCAGCAGTGAGCCTAGCGGGAGGGCCTCCTACGAGCAGTACTTC

d_gene: TRBD1
j_gene: TRBJ2-2
abundance: few
v_gene: TRBV4-1
CDR3aa: CASSQPRTGGDSTGELFF
CDR3nt: TGCGCCAGCAGCCAACCTAGGACAGGGGGCGATAGCACCGGGGAGCTGTTTTTT

d_gene: NA
j_gene: TRBJ2-2
abundance: few
v_gene: TRBV27
CDR3aa: CASSLFTTNTGELFF
CDR3nt: TGTGCCAGCAGTTTATTTACTACTAACACCGGGGAGCTGTTTTTT

d_gene: NA
j_gene: TRBJ2-3
abundance: many
v_gene: TRBV6-5
CDR3aa: CASSYSNDFTDTQYF
CDR3nt: TGTGCCAGCAGTTACTCGAACGATTTCACAGATACGCAGTATTTT

d_gene: NA
j_gene: TRBJ2-7
abundance: many
v_gene: TRBV6-1
CDR3aa: CATEGGPYEQYF
CDR3nt: TGTGCCACCGAGGGGGGGCCCTACGAGCAGTACTTC

d_gene: NA
j_gene: TRBJ1-1
abundance: NA
v_gene: TRBV12-3/TRBV12-4
CDR3aa: CASRDTYTEAFF
CDR3nt: TGTGCCAGCAGAGACACGTACACTGAAGCTTTCTTT

d_gene: TRBD2
j_gene: TRBJ2-3
abundance: many
v_gene: TRBV24-1
CDR3aa: CATSERSGRAFADTQYF
CDR3nt: TGTGCCACCAGTGAACGTAGCGGGAGGGCCTTCGCAGATACGCAGTATTTT

d_gene: TRBD1
j_gene: TRBJ2-2
abundance: many
v_gene: TRBV28
CDR3aa: CASSSGTAGELFF
CDR3nt: TGTGCCAGCAGTAGTGGGACAGCCGGGGAGCTGTTTTTT

d_gene: NA
j_gene: TRBJ1-5
abundance: many
v_gene: TRBV7-2
CDR3aa: CASSTYRFQPQHF
CDR3nt: TGTGCCAGCAGCACATACAGGTTCCAGCCCCAGCATTTT

d_gene: TRBD2
j_gene: TRBJ2-1
abundance: many
v_gene: TRBV29-1
CDR3aa: CSVAGGLAGNNEQFF
CDR3nt: TGCAGCGTTGCCGGGGGACTAGCGGGGAACAATGAGCAGTTCTTC

d_gene: NA
j_gene: TRBJ2-6
abundance: NA
v_gene: TRBV7-9
CDR3aa: CASSPTGLRANVLTF
CDR3nt: TGTGCCAGCAGCCCGACGGGTCTGAGGGCCAACGTCCTGACTTTC

d_gene: TRBD2
j_gene: TRBJ2-7
abundance: many
v_gene: TRBV7-2
CDR3aa: CASSLIAGGPYEQYF
CDR3nt: TGTGCCAGCAGCTTAATAGCGGGAGGGCCGTACGAGCAGTACTTC

d_gene: NA
j_gene: TRBJ1-1
abundance: many
v_gene: TRBV28
CDR3aa: CASTSVGEGPEAFF
CDR3nt: TGTGCCAGCACCTCCGTTGGGGAGGGCCCTGAAGCTTTCTTT

d_gene: NA
j_gene: TRBJ2-1
abundance: many
v_gene: TRBV5-1
CDR3aa: CASSFIGEQFF
CDR3nt: TGCGCCAGCAGCTTTATAGGTGAGCAGTTCTTC

d_gene: NA
j_gene: TRBJ1-4
abundance: NA
v_gene: TRBV3-1
CDR3aa: CASSQAEKLFF
CDR3nt: TGTGCCAGCAGCCAAGCTGAAAAACTGTTTTTT

d_gene: TRBD2
j_gene: TRBJ2-3
abundance: once
v_gene: TRBV3-1
CDR3aa: CVSSQEGRAKDTQYF
CDR3nt: TGTGTCAGCAGCCAAGAGGGGAGGGCCAAAGATACGCAGTATTTT

d_gene: TRBD1
j_gene: TRBJ1-5
abundance: NA
v_gene: TRBV6-2/TRBV6-3
CDR3aa: CASKPPGQGNQPQHF
CDR3nt: TGTGCCAGCAAGCCACCGGGACAGGGCAATCAGCCCCAGCATTTT

d_gene: NA
j_gene: TRBJ2-2
abundance: NA
v_gene: TRBV4-2
CDR3aa: CASSQNHLGQGPGELFF
CDR3nt: TGTGCCAGCAGCCAGAACCATCTGGGGCAGGGCCCCGGGGAGCTGTTTTTT